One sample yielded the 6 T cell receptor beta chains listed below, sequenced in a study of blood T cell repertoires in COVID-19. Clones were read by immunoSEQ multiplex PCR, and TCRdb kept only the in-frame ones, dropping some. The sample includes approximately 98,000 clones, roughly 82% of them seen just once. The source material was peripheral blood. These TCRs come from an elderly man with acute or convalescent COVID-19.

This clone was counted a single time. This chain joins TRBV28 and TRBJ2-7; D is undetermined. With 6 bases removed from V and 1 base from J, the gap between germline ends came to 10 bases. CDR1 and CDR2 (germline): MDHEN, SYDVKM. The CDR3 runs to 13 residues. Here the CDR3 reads CASSSSDSYEQYF. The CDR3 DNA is TGTGCCAGCAGCAGCAGCGATTCCTACGAGCAGTACTTC.

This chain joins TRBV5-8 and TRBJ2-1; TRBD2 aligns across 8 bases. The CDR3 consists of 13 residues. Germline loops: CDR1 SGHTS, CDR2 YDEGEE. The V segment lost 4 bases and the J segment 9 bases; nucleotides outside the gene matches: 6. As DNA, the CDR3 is TGTGCCAGCAGCACGGGGGGGCGGCGTGAGCAGTTCTTC. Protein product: CASSTGGRREQFF.

CDR3 nucleotides: TGTGCCAGCAGCTTGGAGGCGGGGACCGGCTCGGGCTACACCTTC. Amino acids: CASSLEAGTGSGYTF. The genes are TRBV5-4 and TRBJ1-2; weak D call: TRBD1 (5 bases). Germline loops: CDR1 SGHNT, CDR2 YYREEE (reference sequence). The CDR3 runs 15 residues. V lost 0 bases to trimming and J lost 8 bases, with 17 bases between them. The full variable domain, completed using reference TRBV5-4 and TRBJ1-2, is ETGVTQSPTHLIKTRGQQVTLRCSSQSGHNTVSWYQQALGQGPQFIFQYYREEENGRGNFPPRFSGLQFPNYSSELNVNALELDDSALYLCASSLEAGTGSGYTFGSGTRLTVV.

The DNA of the CDR3 is TGTGCCAGCAGTGAAGGCGGGGGAGGGGGATATGGCTACACCTTC. Translating it yields CASSEGGGGGYGYTF. V usage is TRBV6-1 and J usage is TRBJ1-2; TRBD1 might be the D (6 bases). Deletions cut 1 base from V and 5 bases from J, with 14 bases between. Germline V gene sequence: CDR1 MNHNS, CDR2 SASEGT. The CDR3 contains 15 residues.

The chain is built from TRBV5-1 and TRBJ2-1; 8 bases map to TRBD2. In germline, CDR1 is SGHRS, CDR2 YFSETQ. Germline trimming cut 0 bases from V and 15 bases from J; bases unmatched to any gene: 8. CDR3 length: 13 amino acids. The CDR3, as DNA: TGCGCCAGCAGCTTGGGTCCGGGACTAGAAGGGTTCTTC. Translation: CASSLGPGLEGFF.

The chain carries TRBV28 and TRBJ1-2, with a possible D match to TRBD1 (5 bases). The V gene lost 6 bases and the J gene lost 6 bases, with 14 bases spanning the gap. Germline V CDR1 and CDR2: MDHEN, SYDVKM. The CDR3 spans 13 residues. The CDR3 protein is CASRLTVVDGYTF. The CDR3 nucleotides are TGTGCCAGCAGGTTGACAGTAGTAGATGGCTACACCTTC.